This entry is about one T cell receptor (beta chain). What it recognizes is unknown. The data were obtained in a study of cytomegalovirus exposure and HLA in healthy donors. General study results and limits: Earlier analysis looked at TCR beta V segments, and most were productive about 90% or about 30% of the time.

V gave up 5 bases and J gave up 7 bases; unmatched junction bases: 7. CDR3 length: 15 amino acids. Germline V gene lookup returns CDR1 SGHNT and CDR2 YENEEA. The primer mix had 60 Vbeta and 13 Jbeta primers. Produced via immunoSEQ multiplex PCR; TCRdb's table is partial and in-frame only. This table holds roughly 180,000 clones, 84% found once. The TCR sequence derives from a man between 18 and 29 years old in good health and CMV-seronegative. J is TRBJ2-3 and V is TRBV11-3; 12 bases are a match to TRBD2. Sequenced: PBMCs. In DNA form, the CDR3 reads TGTGCCAGCAGCAGACTAGCGGGGGAGGGAAATACGCAGTATTTT. It encodes CASSRLAGEGNTQYF.